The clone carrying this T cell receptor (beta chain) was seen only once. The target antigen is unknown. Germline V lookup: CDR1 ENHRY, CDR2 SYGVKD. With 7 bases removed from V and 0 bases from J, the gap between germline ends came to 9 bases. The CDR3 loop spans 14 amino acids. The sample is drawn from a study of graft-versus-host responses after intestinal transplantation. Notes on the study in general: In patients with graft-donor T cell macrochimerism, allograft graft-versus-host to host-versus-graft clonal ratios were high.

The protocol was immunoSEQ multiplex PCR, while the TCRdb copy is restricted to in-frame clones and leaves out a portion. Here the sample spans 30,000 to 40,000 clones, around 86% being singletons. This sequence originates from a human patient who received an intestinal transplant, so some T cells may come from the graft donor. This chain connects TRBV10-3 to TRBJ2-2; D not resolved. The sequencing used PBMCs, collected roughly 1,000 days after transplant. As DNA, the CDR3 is TGTGCCATCAAGGAGACGACGAACACCGGGGAGCTGTTTTTT. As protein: CAIKETTNTGELFF.